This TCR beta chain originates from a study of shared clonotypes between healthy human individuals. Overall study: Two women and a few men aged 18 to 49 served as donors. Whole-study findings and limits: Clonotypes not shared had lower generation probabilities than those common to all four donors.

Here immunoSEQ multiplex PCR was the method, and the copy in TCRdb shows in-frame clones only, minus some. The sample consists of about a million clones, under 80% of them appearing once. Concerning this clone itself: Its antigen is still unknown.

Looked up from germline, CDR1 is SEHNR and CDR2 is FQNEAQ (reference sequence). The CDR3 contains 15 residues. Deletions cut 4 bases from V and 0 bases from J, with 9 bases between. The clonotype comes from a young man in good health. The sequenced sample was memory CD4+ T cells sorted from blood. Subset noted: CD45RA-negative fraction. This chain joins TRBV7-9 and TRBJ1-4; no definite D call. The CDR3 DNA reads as TGTGCCAGCAGCTACGGACGGGCAACTAATGAAAAACTGTTTTTT. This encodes CASSYGRATNEKLFF.